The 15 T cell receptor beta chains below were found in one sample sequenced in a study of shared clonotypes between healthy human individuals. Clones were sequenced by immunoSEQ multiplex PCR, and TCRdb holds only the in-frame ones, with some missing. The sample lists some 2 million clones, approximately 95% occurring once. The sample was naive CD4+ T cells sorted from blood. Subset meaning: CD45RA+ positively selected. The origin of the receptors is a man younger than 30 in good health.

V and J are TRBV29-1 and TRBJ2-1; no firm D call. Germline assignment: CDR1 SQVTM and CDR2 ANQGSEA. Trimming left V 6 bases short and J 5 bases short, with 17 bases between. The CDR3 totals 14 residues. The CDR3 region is CSVGQRGRDNEQFF. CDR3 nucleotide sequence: TGCAGCGTGGGCCAGAGAGGCCGAGACAATGAGCAGTTCTTC.

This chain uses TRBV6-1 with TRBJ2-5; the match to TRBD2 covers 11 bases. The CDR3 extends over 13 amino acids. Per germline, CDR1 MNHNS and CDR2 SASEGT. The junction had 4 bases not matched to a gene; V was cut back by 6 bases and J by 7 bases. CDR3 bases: TGTGCCAGCAGGACTAGCGGGACAGGGACCCAGTACTTC. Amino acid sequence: CASRTSGTGTQYF.

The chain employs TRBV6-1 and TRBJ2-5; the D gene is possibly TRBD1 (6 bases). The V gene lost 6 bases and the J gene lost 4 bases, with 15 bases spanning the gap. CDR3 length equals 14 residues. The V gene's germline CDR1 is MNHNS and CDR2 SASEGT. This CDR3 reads CASRTTGSAETQYF. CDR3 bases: TGTGCCAGCAGAACCACAGGGTCCGCAGAGACCCAGTACTTC.

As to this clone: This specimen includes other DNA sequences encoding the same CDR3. The CDR3: CASSPGGAGTDTQYF. The CDR3 coding sequence is TGCGCCAGCAGCCCCGGGGGGGCGGGCACAGATACGCAGTATTTT. The rearrangement joins TRBV5-1 to TRBJ2-3; 8 bases match TRBD2. Unmatched junction bases numbered 5, after V lost 4 bases and J lost 1 base. Germline V gene sequence: CDR1 SGHRS, CDR2 YFSETQ. The CDR3 has 15 amino acids.

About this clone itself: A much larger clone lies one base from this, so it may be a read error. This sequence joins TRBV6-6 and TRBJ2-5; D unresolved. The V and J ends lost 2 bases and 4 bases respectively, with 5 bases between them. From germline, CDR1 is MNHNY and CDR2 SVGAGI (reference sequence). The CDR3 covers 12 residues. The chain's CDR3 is CASSYPSETQYF. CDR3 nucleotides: TGTGCCAGCAGTTACCCCTCAGAGACCCAGTACTTC.

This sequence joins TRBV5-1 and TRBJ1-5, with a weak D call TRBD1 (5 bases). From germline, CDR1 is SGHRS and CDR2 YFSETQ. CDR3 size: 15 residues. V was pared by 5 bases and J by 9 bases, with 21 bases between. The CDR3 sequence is CASRRDPLDLGPQHF. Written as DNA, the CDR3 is TGCGCCAGCAGGCGGGACCCTCTGGATTTGGGGCCCCAGCATTTT.

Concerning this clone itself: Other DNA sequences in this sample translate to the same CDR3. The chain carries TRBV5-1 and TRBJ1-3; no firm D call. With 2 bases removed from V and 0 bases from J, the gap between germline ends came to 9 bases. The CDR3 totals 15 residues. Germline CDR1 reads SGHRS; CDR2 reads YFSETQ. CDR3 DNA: TGCGCCAGCAGCTTAACGGGGAGCTCTGGAAACACCATATATTTT. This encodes CASSLTGSSGNTIYF.

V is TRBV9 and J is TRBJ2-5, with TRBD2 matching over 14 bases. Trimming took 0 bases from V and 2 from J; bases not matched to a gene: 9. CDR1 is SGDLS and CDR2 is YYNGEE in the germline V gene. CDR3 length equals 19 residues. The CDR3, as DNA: TGTGCCAGCAGCGTAGGTCCCGGACTAGCGGGGGGAATACAAGAGACCCAGTACTTC. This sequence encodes CASSVGPGLAGGIQETQYF.

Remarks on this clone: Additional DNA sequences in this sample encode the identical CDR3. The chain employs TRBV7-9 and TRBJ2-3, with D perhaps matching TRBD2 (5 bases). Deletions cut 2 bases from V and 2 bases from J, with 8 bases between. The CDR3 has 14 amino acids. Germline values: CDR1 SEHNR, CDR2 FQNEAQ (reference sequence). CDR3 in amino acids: CASSLSGNTDTQYF. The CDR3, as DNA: TGTGCCAGCAGCTTAAGCGGCAACACAGATACGCAGTATTTT.

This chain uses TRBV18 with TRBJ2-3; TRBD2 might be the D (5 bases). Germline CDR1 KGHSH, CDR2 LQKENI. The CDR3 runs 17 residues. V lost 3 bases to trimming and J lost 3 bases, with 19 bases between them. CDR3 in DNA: TGTGCCAGCTCACCGGGCTTGAGGGTCCGAAGTACAGATACGCAGTATTTT. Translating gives CASSPGLRVRSTDTQYF.

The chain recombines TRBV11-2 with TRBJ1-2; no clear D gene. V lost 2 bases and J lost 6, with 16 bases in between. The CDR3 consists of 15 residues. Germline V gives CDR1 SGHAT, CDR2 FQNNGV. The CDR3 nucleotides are TGTGCCAGCAGCTTACCCTTCACGAGGACCGATGGCTACACCTTC. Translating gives CASSLPFTRTDGYTF. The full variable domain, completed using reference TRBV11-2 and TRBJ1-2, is EAGVAQSPRYKIIEKRQSVAFWCNPISGHATLYWYQQILGQGPKLLIQFQNNGVVDDSQLPKDRFSAERLKGVDSTLKIQPAKLEDSAVYLCASSLPFTRTDGYTFGSGTRLTVV.

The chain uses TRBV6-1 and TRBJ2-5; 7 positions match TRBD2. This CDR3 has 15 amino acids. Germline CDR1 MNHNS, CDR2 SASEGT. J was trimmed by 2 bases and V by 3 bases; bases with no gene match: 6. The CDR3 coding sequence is TGTGCCAGCAGTGATAACCTAGCGGCTCAAGAGACCCAGTACTTC. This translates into CASSDNLAAQETQYF.

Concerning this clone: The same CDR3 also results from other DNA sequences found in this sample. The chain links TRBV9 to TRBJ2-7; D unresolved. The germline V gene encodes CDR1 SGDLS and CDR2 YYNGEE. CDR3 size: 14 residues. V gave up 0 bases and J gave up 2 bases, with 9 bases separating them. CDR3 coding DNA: TGTGCCAGCAGCGTAGGGGCAGGTACCTACGAGCAGTACTTC. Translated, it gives CASSVGAGTYEQYF.

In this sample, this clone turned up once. CDR3: CASSRAGATGGDGYTF. CDR3 sequence (DNA): TGTGCCAGCAGCCGAGCGGGAGCCACAGGGGGCGATGGCTACACCTTC. The V call is TRBV7-9, the J call TRBJ1-2, with TRBD1 identical over 9 bases. CDR1 SEHNR and CDR2 FQNEAQ come from the germline V gene (reference sequence). The CDR3 has 16 amino acids. V gave up 5 bases and J gave up 6 bases; unmatched junction bases: 13.

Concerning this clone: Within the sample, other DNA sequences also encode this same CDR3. This CDR3 is CASSGDRNTEAFF. CDR3 coding DNA: TGTGCCAGCAGTGGGGACAGGAACACTGAAGCTTTCTTT. V and J are TRBV2 and TRBJ1-1; TRBD1 agrees at 7 bases. V lost 4 bases and J lost 1; bases outside the gene matches: 0. The CDR3 length is 13 residues. The V gene's germline CDR1 is SNHLY and CDR2 FYNNEI.